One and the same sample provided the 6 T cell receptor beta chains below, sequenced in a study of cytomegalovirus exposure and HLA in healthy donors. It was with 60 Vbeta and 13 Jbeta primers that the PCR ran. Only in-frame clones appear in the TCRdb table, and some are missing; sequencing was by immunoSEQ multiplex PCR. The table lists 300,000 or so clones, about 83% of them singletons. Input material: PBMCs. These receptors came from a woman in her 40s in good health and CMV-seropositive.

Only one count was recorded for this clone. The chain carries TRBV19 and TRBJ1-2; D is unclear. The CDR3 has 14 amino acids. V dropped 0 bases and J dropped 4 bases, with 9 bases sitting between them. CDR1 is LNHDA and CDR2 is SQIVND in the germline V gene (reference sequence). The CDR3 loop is CASSIDRGPYGYTF. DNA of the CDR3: TGTGCCAGTAGTATAGATCGCGGTCCCTATGGCTACACCTTC.

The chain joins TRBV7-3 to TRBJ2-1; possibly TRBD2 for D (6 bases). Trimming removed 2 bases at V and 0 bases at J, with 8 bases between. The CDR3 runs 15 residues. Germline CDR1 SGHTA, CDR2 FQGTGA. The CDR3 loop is CASSLFGSSYNEQFF. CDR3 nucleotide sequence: TGTGCCAGCAGCTTATTCGGGAGCTCCTACAATGAGCAGTTCTTC.

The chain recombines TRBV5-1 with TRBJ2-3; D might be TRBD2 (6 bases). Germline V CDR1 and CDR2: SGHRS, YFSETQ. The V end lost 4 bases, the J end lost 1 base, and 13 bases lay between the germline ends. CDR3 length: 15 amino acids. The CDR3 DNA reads TGCGCCAGCAGCGGTACGGGAGCTGGCACAGATACGCAGTATTTT. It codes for CASSGTGAGTDTQYF.

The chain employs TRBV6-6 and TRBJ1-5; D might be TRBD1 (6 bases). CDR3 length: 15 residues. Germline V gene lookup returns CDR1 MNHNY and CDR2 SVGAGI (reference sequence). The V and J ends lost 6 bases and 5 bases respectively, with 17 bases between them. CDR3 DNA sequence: TGTGCCAGCAGGCAAAGCGGGGGCCCCTATCAGCCCCAGCATTTT. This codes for CASRQSGGPYQPQHF.

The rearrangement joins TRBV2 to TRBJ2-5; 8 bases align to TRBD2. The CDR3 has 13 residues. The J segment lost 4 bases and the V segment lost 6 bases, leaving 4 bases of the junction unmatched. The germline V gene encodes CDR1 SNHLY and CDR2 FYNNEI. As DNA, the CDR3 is TGTGCCAGCAGGAATAGCGGGATAGAGACCCAGTACTTC. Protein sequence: CASRNSGIETQYF.

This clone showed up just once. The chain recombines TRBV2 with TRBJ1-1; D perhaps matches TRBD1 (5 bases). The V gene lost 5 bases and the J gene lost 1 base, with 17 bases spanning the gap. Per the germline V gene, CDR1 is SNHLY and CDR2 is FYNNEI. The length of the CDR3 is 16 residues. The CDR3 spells CASSMRRGGKNTEAFF. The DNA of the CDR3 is TGTGCCAGCAGTATGAGGCGGGGGGGTAAGAACACTGAAGCTTTCTTT.